The 14 T cell receptor beta chains below all came from one sample that was sequenced in a study of T cell responses to AZD1222 COVID-19 vaccine. Measured with immunoSEQ multiplex PCR; TCRdb has only the in-frame clones, and not every one. The sample includes about 100,000 clones, less than 90% seen only once; the top ten take approximately 16%. Specimen: peripheral blood, collected on day 0 of AZD1222 vaccination. Receptors were obtained from an adult in good health.

The genes are TRBV11-2 and TRBJ2-2; D unclear. V gave up 4 bases and J gave up 6 bases, with 12 bases separating them. CDR1 and CDR2 from the germline V gene are SGHAT and FQNNGV. The CDR3 totals 14 residues. This CDR3 reads CASSYLSVPGELFF. Written as DNA, the CDR3 is TGTGCCAGCAGCTACCTCTCGGTTCCCGGGGAGCTGTTTTTT.

The genes are TRBV9 and TRBJ2-7; the D is unclear. The CDR3 consists of 15 residues. V shed 0 bases and J shed 8 bases, with 18 bases lying between them. CDR1 and CDR2 from the germline V gene are SGDLS and YYNGEE. CDR3 protein: CASSVEPGIVGQQYF. For the CDR3, the DNA is TGTGCCAGCAGCGTAGAGCCGGGCATCGTGGGTCAGCAGTACTTC.

This chain links TRBV29-1 with TRBJ1-1; 7 positions match TRBD1. The germline V gene encodes CDR1 SQVTM and CDR2 ANQGSEA. CDR3 length: 14 residues. V shed 1 base and J 4 bases; nucleotides not matched to a gene: 6. The CDR3 nucleotides are TGCAGCGTTGAAGGTAGGGGGCTGAGCACTGAAGCTTTCTTT. Protein sequence: CSVEGRGLSTEAFF.

The chain joins TRBV5-1 to TRBJ2-1, with unresolved D. The CDR3 covers 14 residues. The V gene's germline CDR1 is SGHRS and CDR2 YFSETQ. Trimming pared 0 bases from V and 9 bases from J, leaving 13 bases between. In DNA, the CDR3 is TGCGCCAGCAGCTTGGACATTCTAGTGGGTGAGCAGTTCTTC. Translated: CASSLDILVGEQFF.

This chain connects TRBV5-4 to TRBJ1-2; D is undetermined. The CDR3 is 12 amino acids. The V end was cut by 4 bases, the J end by 6 bases, with 10 bases between. The V gene's germline CDR1 is SGHNT and CDR2 YYREEE (reference sequence). This CDR3 reads CASSATIDGYTF. The DNA for the CDR3 is TGTGCCAGCAGCGCTACTATTGATGGCTACACCTTC.

The chain recombines TRBV12-5 with TRBJ1-4; weak D call: TRBD1 (6 bases). CDR1 and CDR2 (germline): LGHNT, FRNRAP. CDR3 length equals 16 residues. V was clipped by 0 bases and J by 4 bases, with 12 bases between them. The CDR3 sequence: CASGLVVGGYNEKLFF. The CDR3 DNA sequence: TGTGCTAGTGGTTTGGTAGTCGGGGGCTATAATGAAAAACTGTTTTTT.

The rearrangement uses TRBV18 and TRBJ1-1, with no clear D. Germline CDR1 KGHSH, CDR2 LQKENI. Trimming took off 2 bases at V and 1 base at J, with 14 bases between the two ends. The CDR3 is made up of 16 amino acids. The CDR3 DNA sequence: TGTGCCAGCTCACCAAGGAGTCCCCGAACGAACACTGAAGCTTTCTTT. It encodes CASSPRSPRTNTEAFF.

V and J are TRBV3-1 (or the pseudogene TRBV3-2) and TRBJ1-1; the match to TRBD1 covers 11 bases. Trimming took 1 base from V and 4 from J; bases not matched to a gene: 2. CDR3 length equals 15 residues. The germline V gene has CDR1 LGHDT and CDR2 YNNKEL (reference sequence). CDR3 in DNA: TGTGCCAGCAGCCAAGCTGGACAGGGGGCCACTGAAGCTTTCTTT. Its translation: CASSQAGQGATEAFF.

In the case of this clone: One end of the junction is discordant with germline, which a read error may explain. The chain is built from TRBV20-1 and TRBJ1-2; possibly TRBD1 for D (6 bases). Germline V gene lookup returns CDR1 DFQATT and CDR2 SNEGSKA (reference sequence). CDR3 length equals 11 residues. The CDR3 reads CSALDRRTDLF. CDR3 nucleotides: TGCAGTGCTCTGGACAGACGGACAGACCTCTTC.

The J gene is TRBJ2-1, the V gene TRBV24-1, with D perhaps TRBD1 (5 bases). The germline V and J ends were trimmed by 5 bases and 6 bases, with 10 bases remaining between them. There are 13 residues in the CDR3. Looked up from germline, CDR1 is KGHDR and CDR2 is SFDVKD. The CDR3 DNA follows: TGTGCCACCAGTGGTGACAGAAGCAATGAGCAGTTCTTC. It yields the protein CATSGDRSNEQFF.

This chain joins TRBV10-3 and TRBJ1-1, with D hard to call. Looked up from germline, CDR1 is ENHRY and CDR2 is SYGVKD. This CDR3 comprises 11 residues. V gave up 2 bases and J gave up 5 bases, with 3 bases separating them. Here the CDR3 reads CAISEGTEAFF. The CDR3 region has the DNA TGTGCCATCAGTGAGGGAACTGAAGCTTTCTTT.

The CDR3 DNA is TGTGCCAGCTCTCGGCGGGATTATTACAATGAGCAGTTCTTC. Translation: CASSRRDYYNEQFF. This chain connects TRBV3-1 (or the pseudogene TRBV3-2) to TRBJ2-1, with D possibly matching TRBD2 (6 bases). The CDR3 is 14 residues long. Germline CDR1 is LGHDT and CDR2 is YNNKEL (reference sequence). Trimming removed 8 bases from V and 4 bases from J, with 15 bases in between.

J is TRBJ1-4 and V is TRBV27; no clear D. This CDR3 is built from 13 residues. V was shortened by 4 bases and J by 7 bases, with 10 bases between the two germline ends. The germline CDR1 and CDR2 sequences are MNHEY and SMNVEV (reference sequence). The CDR3, as DNA: TGTGCCAGCAGTTCAGGCCCTGGTGAAAAACTGTTTTTT. Its translation is CASSSGPGEKLFF.

The chain is built from TRBV7-9 and TRBJ1-5, with 8 bases aligning to TRBD1. The length of the CDR3 is 15 residues. The germline CDR1 and CDR2 sequences are SEHNR and FQNEAQ (reference sequence). V shed 6 bases and J 6 bases; nucleotides not matched to a gene: 10. The CDR3 protein is CASSQAGGAGQPQHF. As DNA, the CDR3 is TGTGCCAGCAGTCAAGCAGGGGGCGCGGGTCAGCCCCAGCATTTT.